This TCR beta chain was identified in a study of read filtering for tumor transcriptome and immune sequencing (dated by TCRdb to 2018 to 2021). Regarding the study in general: The cohort consisted of about 18 male and 14 female patients, with a mean age of approximately 66 years and an age range of roughly 45 to 90. By revised international staging, eight or nine patients were R-ISS I, about 15 were R-ISS II and about seven were R-ISS III. After DNase treatment, whole-transcriptome libraries were prepared with the TruSeq RNA Access Library Prep Kit. Per sample, about 4.05 to 10.27 million TCR-region mapped reads were obtained with IR-seq, compared with only 85 to 1273 with RNA-seq. Using the same bone marrow samples, the study ran both targeted immune repertoire sequencing and bulk whole-transcriptome sequencing and then compared the TCR repertoires from each method. A main aim was a read-filtering strategy for immune repertoire data, specifically whether clonotypes supported by a single read should be removed. Results and caveats for the whole study, not just this receptor: Single-read clonotypes made up about 80% of clonotypes but only approximately 3.7% of total reads in IR-seq, compared with approximately 75% of clonotypes and around 45% of reads in RNA-seq. The correlation between IR-seq and RNA-seq shared clonotype proportions rose when single-read clonotypes were removed. Compared with RNA-seq, IR-seq captured clonotypes at much greater depth and more reliably, and a smaller IR-seq throughput was enough to identify most of the shared clonotypes. The sorted CD138-negative fraction was not purified T cells but a mixed bone marrow immune population.

V is clipped by 0 bases and J by 2 bases, and the sequence between their germline boundaries is 10 bases long. The CDR3 numbers 15 residues from cysteine through phenylalanine. Only CDR3 DNA is held: 45 bases, read in frame from base 1. Reading the germline V gene gives CDR1 SGHAT and CDR2 FQNNGV. Bone marrow was sampled from every patient at the time of active disease. Ficoll-Hypaque density gradient centrifugation was used to isolate the bone marrow mononuclear cells. Myeloma plasma cells were removed and CD138-negative cells were obtained by negative selection following labeling with CD138 magnetic microbeads on a MACS separator. Flow cytometry on an Attune NxT with CD138 antibodies was used to check the purity of the isolated cells. TRIzol reagent was used to extract total RNA, which was then quantified with a NanoDrop spectrophotometer. For each patient, paired RNA-seq and IR-seq were run on the CD138-negative bone marrow sample from that patient.

The Immunoverse kit was used to build TCR libraries from about 400 ng RNA, with molecular barcoded adaptors covering alpha/delta and beta/gamma chains. The same RNA used for transcriptome sequencing was used for TCR library preparation. TCR libraries were sequenced on an Illumina HiSeq 4000 with 2 x 150 cycles. The study's own analysis went as follows. With MiXCR, TCR reads were aligned to human V, D, J and C references and assembled into CDR3 clonotypes, with quality filtering and error correction included. The tcR package in R was used to analyze clonotype counts and gene usage diversity. For inspection of raw mapping reads, RNA-seq reads were mapped by STAR aligner version 2.5.3a onto GRCh37 of the human genome. IR-seq fastq files were randomly downsampled with Seqtk 1.3 to test the effect of sequencing depth on detected clonotypes. The public reads were reprocessed in TCRdb via fastp at Q25 and MiXCR, keeping in-frame beta chains. Under each unique CDR3 protein, matching rows form one entry showing the most common genes and DNA. The V and J calls here are based on TCRdb, not the publication. The table for this sample lists approximately 90,000 distinct CDR3 sequences; over 9% of them were counted only once. The ten largest account for just under 15% of the sample.

Worth noting for this clonotype: Its antigen specificity is not known. No base quality values were provided; no much bigger clone lies one nucleotide off.

This TCR came from a donor over 35 with multiple myeloma. Sequenced material: a population of CD138-negative cells sorted from bone marrow. According to the study, the label for this sample's cell subset or site signals: bone marrow mononuclear cells depleted of CD138+ plasma/myeloma cells by negative magnetic selection. The chain was built from TRBV11-2 and TRBJ2-5; the D gene cannot be named for sure. The sequenced DNA is TGTGCCAGCAGCTTAGATCAATTACGACAAGAGACCCAGTACTTC. Translated, it gives CASSLDQLRQETQYF.